This T cell receptor (beta chain) came from a study of blood T cell repertoires in COVID-19. Study summary: Samples taken during acute and convalescent COVID-19 were collected in the United States, Italy and Spain. PBMCs, B-cell-depleted T cells, or T cells provided the cDNA or gDNA that made up the material.

The germline V gene encodes CDR1 SEHNR and CDR2 FQNEAQ (reference sequence). Unmatched junction bases numbered 4, after V lost 4 bases and J lost 5 bases. The CDR3 loop spans 14 amino acids. Per the authors' pipeline: Reference gene primer amplification gave nucleated cell count estimates. The protocol was immunoSEQ multiplex PCR, while the TCRdb copy is restricted to in-frame clones and leaves out a portion. V and J calls plus clone size are reproduced from that table; the DNA served to infer D and trimming. The sample shows 200,000 or so clones, approximately 78% of them seen only once. The rearrangement uses TRBV7-9 and TRBJ2-2; 7 nucleotides line up with TRBD1. Sequenced: peripheral blood. This TCR came from a woman at least 80 years old with acute or convalescent COVID-19. The CDR3 reads CASSSGQITGELFF. CDR3 sequence (DNA): TGTGCCAGCAGCTCGGGACAGATTACCGGGGAGCTGTTTTTT.